The 8 T cell receptor beta chains presented below share a single source sample, sequenced in a study of blood T cell repertoires in COVID-19 (dated by TCRdb to the early 2020s). The method behind the library was the immunoSEQ multiplex PCR assay. Entries here come from immuneACCESS through TCRdb and include only in-frame sequences with V and J called. Some clones fail to appear in such tables; in the studies checked, an unresolved V gene covers under half of the shortfall, and the cause of the remainder is unknown. Across this sample there are under 300,000 clones, with roughly 80% seen only once. The leading ten clones occupy 4.5% to 6% of the sample. Input material: peripheral blood. The receptors originated from a woman aged 80 or over with active or convalescent COVID-19.

V gene TRBV5-1 combines with J gene TRBJ2-1, with 12 bases matching TRBD2. The V gene's germline CDR1 is SGHRS and CDR2 YFSETQ. This CDR3 comprises 16 residues. With 3 bases clipped from V and 4 bases from J, the junction kept 5 bases outside the gene matches. The CDR3 nucleotides are TGCGCCAGCAGCTGGAAGACTAGCGGGGGATACAATGAGCAGTTCTTC. Translation gives CASSWKTSGGYNEQFF. Filled out from reference TRBV5-1 and TRBJ2-1, the complete variable domain reads KAGVTQTPRYLIKTRGQQVTLSCSPISGHRSVSWYQQTPGQGLQFLFEYFSETQRNKGNFPGRFSGRQFSNSRSEMNVSTLELGDSALYLCASSWKTSGGYNEQFFGPGTRLTVL.

The chain uses TRBV4-1 and TRBJ2-4; D gene ambiguous. Trimming shortened V by 0 bases and J by 5 bases, and 8 bases separated the two germline ends. Germline V gene lookup returns CDR1 MGHRA and CDR2 YSYEKL. There are 14 residues in the CDR3. The CDR3 reads CASSQDNRENIQYF. The CDR3 DNA is TGCGCCAGCAGCCAAGATAACAGAGAAAACATTCAGTACTTC.

The chain is built from TRBV7-9 and TRBJ2-2; D is unresolved. In germline, CDR1 is SEHNR, CDR2 FQNEAQ (reference sequence). Deletions cut 7 bases from V and 2 bases from J, with 11 bases between. There are 14 residues in the CDR3. The CDR3 loop reads CASTLPFNTGELFF. DNA of the CDR3: TGTGCCAGCACCCTCCCCTTTAACACCGGGGAGCTGTTTTTT.

The J gene is TRBJ1-5, the V gene TRBV28; D remains unclear. The CDR3 extends over 12 amino acids. V lost 1 base and J lost 7, with 5 bases in between. CDR1 and CDR2 (germline): MDHEN, SYDVKM. In DNA, the CDR3 is TGTGCCAGCAGTTTATCGAGGCAGCCCCAGCATTTT. Translated, it gives CASSLSRQPQHF.

This clone showed up just once. The J gene is TRBJ2-5, the V gene TRBV11-1; D uncertain. Deletions cut 2 bases from V and 5 bases from J, with 12 bases between. The CDR3 length is 14 residues. Germline V gives CDR1 SGHAT, CDR2 FQDESV (reference sequence). As DNA, the CDR3 is TGTGCCAGCAGCTTAAATACGGGTCGGGAGACCCAGTACTTC. Protein: CASSLNTGRETQYF. The entire variable domain, with the rest obtained from reference TRBV11-1 and TRBJ2-5, is as follows: EAEVAQSPRYKITEKSQAVAFWCDPISGHATLYWYRQILGQGPELLVQFQDESVVDDSQLPKDRFSAERLKGVDSTLKIQPAELGDSAMYLCASSLNTGRETQYFGPGTRLLVL.

This sequence joins TRBV5-1 and TRBJ1-3, with a weak D call TRBD1 (6 bases). Deletions cut 4 bases from V and 2 bases from J, with 16 bases between. The CDR3 consists of 16 residues. Germline CDR1 reads SGHRS; CDR2 reads YFSETQ. The CDR3 bases are TGCGCCAGCAGCATATCCAGGGGAGACACTGGAAACACCATATATTTT. This encodes CASSISRGDTGNTIYF.

The J gene is TRBJ1-5, the V gene TRBV19; 12 bases map to TRBD1. Germline values: CDR1 LNHDA, CDR2 SQIVND (reference sequence). The junction had 6 bases not matched to a gene; V was cut back by 8 bases and J by 4 bases. The CDR3 is 15 amino acids. Written as DNA, the CDR3 is TGTGCCAGTCGCGGGACAGGGGGCTTAAATCAGCCCCAGCATTTT. Translation gives CASRGTGGLNQPQHF.

The chain is built from TRBV10-3 and TRBJ2-3; 12 bases align to TRBD2. The CDR3 extends over 15 amino acids. Germline V gene data show CDR1 as ENHRY and CDR2 as SYGVKD. V was pared by 7 bases and J by 0 bases, with 2 bases of the junction left unmatched. CDR3 coding DNA: TGTGCCATCAACGGACTAGCGGGAAGCACAGATACGCAGTATTTT. As protein: CAINGLAGSTDTQYF.